This T cell receptor (beta chain) is from a study of T cells in Graves' hyperthyroidism and ophthalmopathy. The sample holds many counts of this clonotype. Researchers took RNA transcripts and amplified the TCR beta CDR3 regions from them. When the TCR CDR3 underwent first-round RT-PCR, the HTBI primer set was used. Via MiXCR, TCRdb re-called the multiplex PCR reads, giving one row per CDR3 protein. The table has around 190,000 distinct CDR3 sequences, about 15% seen once; the top ten hold approximately 56%. Per germline, CDR1 SGHTA and CDR2 FQGNSA. J lost 9 bases, V lost 5 bases, and 13 bases had no gene match. The CDR3 is made up of 16 amino acids.

This receptor was obtained from a woman aged 50 to 65 with Graves' hyperthyroidism. The chain links TRBV7-2 to TRBJ2-1; 10 bases agree with TRBD2. Sequenced: blood. CDR3 coding DNA: TGTGCCAGCAGCAGGGGGGGGAGCGGGAGGGCGTTTGAGCAGTTCTTC. Protein sequence: CASSRGGSGRAFEQFF.